This T cell receptor beta chain was identified during a study of T cell therapy after organ transplantation (dated by TCRdb to the late 2010s). Context from the whole study: The therapy products consisted of autologous CMV-specific T cells grown in vitro for around two weeks using a peptide pool of 30 HLA class I and II CMV epitopes. Up to 6 T cell doses were administered to patients every 2 weeks, and patients were monitored for 29 weeks after therapy was completed. About 80% of the ten patients were classed as clinical responders and two as nonresponders. Patients received a median of 1.92 x 10^8 CMV-specific T cells across 2 to 6 intravenous infusions. Blood samples for the long-term post-therapy time point were taken 20 to 29 weeks after therapy ended. The study was a follow-up TRBV repertoire analysis of an open-label phase I trial of autologous CMV-specific adoptive T cell therapy in solid-organ transplant recipients. Of the ten to eleven patients, only 7 or 8 had long-term post-therapy samples available.

The sample's time point, from its label and the paper: 20-29 weeks after completion of therapy. Solid-organ transplant recipients with drug-resistant/recurrent cytomegalovirus were included as patients. Approximately 11 trial participants were chosen for repertoire analysis on the basis of the availability of post-therapy peripheral blood mononuclear cells. Viable CD3+CD8+CD4- lymphocytes were sorted from PBMCs on a BD FACSAria III. Genomic DNA was extracted from sorted cells with the Qiagen DNeasy Kit. Results the study describes overall, beyond this receptor: The small number of expansions detected in nonresponders may be due to reduced sample coverage caused by poor CD8+ T cell yield. Nonresponders showed marked pretherapy clonal expansions with minimal repertoire change after therapy. The fold change in CD8 clonality after therapy was inversely correlated with pretherapy clonality, which suggests that less biased repertoires were more open to remodeling. Both transferred clonotypes and endogenous clonotypes not detected in the therapy products appeared to be included in post-therapy reconstitution. Because the cohort was small, confounders such as concurrent antirejection and antiviral medications could not be assessed.

Notes on this clone: Its antigen is unknown. No qualities accompany the bases; no much larger clone lies one base away.

The immunoSEQ two-step, bias-controlled multiplex PCR assay was used to amplify TRB CDR3 regions from genomic DNA. An Illumina NextSeq 500 was used to sequence the CDR3 libraries. The authors processed their data as follows. The immunoSEQ Analyzer platform handled the initial alignment and bioinformatics, which included bias normalization against synthetic CDR3 analogs. V, D and J genes were annotated according to IMGT database definitions. Further TRBV analyses used VDJtools version 1.1.10 and the R package tcR version 2.2.1.11 with default settings. GLIPH analysis was performed with version 1.0 using default settings. For CDR3 sequences with at least 5 reads, significant changes in clonotype frequency were assessed with a 2-sided binomial test and Benjamini-Hochberg correction (alpha = 0.01). TCRdb took over this immuneACCESS table, retaining in-frame rearrangements with V and J assigned. Such tables are incomplete; in checked studies, under half of the missing clones stem from an unresolved V gene, and the remainder is unexplained. V and J calls and clone size come straight from that table; D and trimming were deduced from the DNA. In this sample the table shows fewer than 25,000 clones, roughly 84% of which occur a single time. The ten biggest clones cover around 36% of the sample.

The germline V gene (reference sequence) gives CDR1 as DFQATT and CDR2 as SNEGSKA. Measured from the cysteine to the phenylalanine, the CDR3 is 11 residues long. The read is trimmed to its CDR3 DNA, 33 bases read in frame from base 1. The junction shows trimming of 3 bases on V and 3 bases on J, plus 5 bases between the germline ends. The input for sequencing was CD8+ T cells from blood, taken after autologous CMV-specific T cell therapy. The TCR was taken from a human patient who had received a solid organ transplant and had CMV disease. Some T cells present after a transplant may be cells of the graft donor. The V gene is TRBV20-1 and the J gene is TRBJ1-1, with the D gene call left open. The DNA is as follows: TGCAGTGCTAGTAGGGACACTGAAGCTTTCTTT. The encoded protein is CSASRDTEAFF.